Shown below are 2 T cell receptor beta chains from a single sample sequenced in a study of molecular identifiers for immune sequencing clone quantification. TCRdb analysed the PCR reads with MiXCR anew, one entry per CDR3 protein. This table has roughly 630,000 distinct CDR3 sequences, around 25% appearing once. The sample comprised naive CD8+ T cells from blood, with Jurkat cell RNA spiked in. Subset: FACS-sorted CD8+CD4-CCR7+CD45RA+ naive T cells. These TCRs come from a human donor in good health. Some libraries in this study had Jurkat cell RNA spiked in.

This clonotype was picked up a small number of times. This chain connects TRBV6-2 or TRBV6-3 to TRBJ2-3; 9 positions agree with TRBD1. The CDR3 length is 17 residues. The germline V gene has CDR1 MNHEY and CDR2 SVGEGT. After removal of 0 bases from V and 3 bases from J, the junction contained 7 bases not matched to a gene. The DNA of the CDR3 is TGTGCCAGCAGTTACTCGAGGGGACAGGGTGTGACAGATACGCAGTATTTT. It yields the protein CASSYSRGQGVTDTQYF.

This clonotype was observed many times. The genes are TRBV27 and TRBJ2-7; D perhaps matches TRBD1 (6 bases). Germline loops: CDR1 MNHEY, CDR2 SMNVEV (reference sequence). The CDR3 spans 14 residues. The V gene lost 3 bases and the J gene lost 2 bases, with 11 bases spanning the gap. CDR3 sequence (DNA): TGTGCCAGCAGTTTCCGGGACACAGCCTACGAGCAGTACTTC. It specifies CASSFRDTAYEQYF.